Listed below are T cell receptor beta chains from one sample, sequenced in a study of preoperative IRX-2 immunotherapy in early breast cancer. Assay: immunoSEQ multiplex PCR; the TCRdb copy retains only in-frame clones and omits some. The sample includes under 3,000 clones, around 76% seen only once; the top ten take approximately 12%. The sample consisted of tumor tissue, taken before IRX-2 immunotherapy. The source is a human donor with breast cancer. The conserved cysteine and the conserved F or W are not part of the CDR3 here. Each record gives: CDR3 length, clone size, J gene, V gene, CDR3 protein. Clone size, where shown, is once, few, many, or a class for clones that have expanded.

cdr3_length: 12; clone_size: -; j_call: TRBJ1-6; v_call: TRBV30; cdr3_aa: AGEQEIYNSPLH
cdr3_length: 14; clone_size: -; j_call: TRBJ2-7; v_call: TRBV6-8; cdr3_aa: ATRLAGGLSSYEQY
cdr3_length: 13; clone_size: -; j_call: TRBJ2-1; v_call: TRBV6-8; cdr3_aa: ASSPGTSVGNEQF
cdr3_length: 11; clone_size: -; j_call: TRBJ1-5; v_call: TRBV23-1; cdr3_aa: ASSLEGDQPQH
cdr3_length: 14; clone_size: -; j_call: TRBJ2-7; v_call: TRBV7-6; cdr3_aa: ASSLVGGRSSYEQY
cdr3_length: 12; clone_size: once; j_call: TRBJ2-7; v_call: TRBV7-5; cdr3_aa: ASSPHRIAGEQY
cdr3_length: 9; clone_size: -; j_call: TRBJ2-1; v_call: TRBV19; cdr3_aa: ASSENNEQF
cdr3_length: 12; clone_size: -; j_call: TRBJ1-4; v_call: TRBV5-1; cdr3_aa: ASSSGLTNEKLF
cdr3_length: 13; clone_size: few; j_call: TRBJ2-6; v_call: TRBV19; cdr3_aa: ASSMKGLGANVLT
cdr3_length: 13; clone_size: -; j_call: TRBJ1-2; v_call: TRBV6-8; cdr3_aa: ASRLSLDRGGGYT
cdr3_length: 10; clone_size: -; j_call: TRBJ1-4; v_call: TRBV18; cdr3_aa: ASSPPGEKLF